These 22 T cell receptor beta chains originate from one sample sequenced in a study of blood T cell repertoires in COVID-19. Clones were read by immunoSEQ multiplex PCR, and TCRdb kept only the in-frame ones, dropping some. The sample lists 260,000 or so clones; around 88% were seen once. Sequenced: peripheral blood. The receptors were sampled from an older man with acute or convalescent COVID-19.

The chain couples TRBV9 to TRBJ1-3, with no clear D. The germline V and J ends were trimmed by 4 bases and 0 bases, with 8 bases remaining between them. This CDR3 region has 14 residues. In germline, CDR1 is SGDLS, CDR2 YYNGEE. CDR3 sequence: CASSPRPSGNTIYF. The CDR3 region has the DNA TGTGCCAGCAGCCCCAGGCCCTCTGGAAACACCATATATTTT.

The chain combines TRBV7-9 with TRBJ2-1; no clear D. This CDR3 has 12 amino acids. Looked up from germline, CDR1 is SEHNR and CDR2 is FQNEAQ (reference sequence). Trimming left V 4 bases short and J 6 bases short, with 7 bases between. The CDR3 region has the DNA TGTGCCAGCAGCTCATCGGGCAATGAGCAGTTCTTC. Amino acid sequence: CASSSSGNEQFF. Complete variable domain (other parts from reference TRBV7-9 and TRBJ2-1): DTGVSQNPRHKITKRGQNVTFRCDPISEHNRLYWYRQTLGQGPEFLTYFQNEAQLEKSRLLSDRFSAERPKGSFSTLEIQRTEQGDSAMYLCASSSSGNEQFFGPGTRLTVL.

This clone occurred a few times. A junction boundary mismatches the germline segment, possibly from a read error. The identical CDR3 is also encoded by other nucleotide sequences in the sample. The chain links TRBV27 to TRBJ2-7; 8 nucleotides align to TRBD1. The CDR3 is 15 amino acids. CDR1 is MNHEY and CDR2 is SMNVEV in the germline V gene (reference sequence). CDR3 residues: CASSLSGTGLYEQYF. CDR3 coding DNA: TGTGCCAGCAGTCTATCCGGGACAGGCCTATACGAGCAGTACTTC.

V is TRBV6-5 and J is TRBJ2-4, with TRBD2 identical over 8 bases. This CDR3 has 14 residues. Germline values: CDR1 MNHEY, CDR2 SVGAGI. The J segment lost 8 bases and the V segment lost 7 bases, leaving 10 bases of the junction unmatched. As DNA, the CDR3 is TGTGCCAGCAACCCGGGGGGGACGGGGGACATTCAGTACTTC. Its protein is CASNPGGTGDIQYF.

This sequence joins TRBV3-1 (or the pseudogene TRBV3-2) and TRBJ2-3; 8 bases fit TRBD2. V shed 4 bases and J 4 bases; nucleotides not matched to a gene: 10. Germline CDR1 LGHDT, CDR2 YNNKEL (reference sequence). CDR3 length equals 16 residues. CDR3 region: CASSPKAGVGPDTQYF. The CDR3 region has the DNA TGTGCCAGCAGCCCGAAAGCGGGAGTGGGGCCAGATACGCAGTATTTT.

The V call is TRBV5-1, the J call TRBJ2-5, with D possibly being TRBD2 (5 bases). Germline V lookup: CDR1 SGHRS, CDR2 YFSETQ. CDR3 length: 13 residues. Trimming removed 4 bases from V and 2 bases from J, with 9 bases in between. CDR3 coding DNA: TGCGCCAGCAGCCAGCGGCCGCAAGAGACCCAGTACTTC. This codes for CASSQRPQETQYF.

The chain joins TRBV5-1 to TRBJ2-5; possibly TRBD2 for D (7 bases). Germline V CDR1 and CDR2: SGHRS, YFSETQ. The CDR3 length is 15 residues. V lost 4 bases and J 2 bases, leaving 15 bases between the germline ends. CDR3 region: CASSPSGGGQETQYF. CDR3 DNA: TGCGCCAGCAGCCCATCGGGGGGCGGGCAAGAGACCCAGTACTTC. Drawing the rest from reference TRBV5-1 and TRBJ2-5, the complete variable domain is KAGVTQTPRYLIKTRGQQVTLSCSPISGHRSVSWYQQTPGQGLQFLFEYFSETQRNKGNFPGRFSGRQFSNSRSEMNVSTLELGDSALYLCASSPSGGGQETQYFGPGTRLLVL.

This chain connects TRBV27 to TRBJ1-4, with 8 bases matching TRBD1. The germline V gene encodes CDR1 MNHEY and CDR2 SMNVEV (reference sequence). CDR3 length: 13 residues. V dropped 5 bases and J dropped 11; count of bases not matched to a gene: 7. The CDR3 DNA is TGTGCCAGCAGTCGGACAGGGTTTGGGAAACTGTTTTTT. This codes for CASSRTGFGKLFF.

The chain carries TRBV5-1 and TRBJ2-2; D perhaps matches TRBD2 (6 bases). With 0 bases removed from V and 7 bases from J, the gap between germline ends came to 7 bases. CDR1 and CDR2 (germline): SGHRS, YFSETQ. The CDR3 has 13 amino acids. The DNA for the CDR3 is TGCGCCAGCAGCTTGGCCGGGGGCGGGGAGCTGTTTTTT. Translation gives CASSLAGGGELFF.

The V gene is TRBV18, the J gene TRBJ2-7; perhaps TRBD2 as D (6 bases). Per germline, CDR1 KGHSH and CDR2 LQKENI. V lost 1 base and J lost 6, with 16 bases in between. The CDR3 length is 15 residues. In nucleotides, the CDR3 is TGTGCCAGCTCACCACTGGTTGGGACGGAGGGCGAGCAGTACTTC. Translated: CASSPLVGTEGEQYF.

The chain carries TRBV6-5 and TRBJ2-4; tentative D call: TRBD1 (5 bases). The CDR3 spans 13 residues. The V end was cut by 7 bases, the J end by 4 bases, with 11 bases between. CDR1 is MNHEY and CDR2 is SVGAGI in the germline V gene. CDR3 coding DNA: TGTGCCAGCACTCAGGCAGGGAAAAACATTCAGTACTTC. Amino acid sequence: CASTQAGKNIQYF.

The chain couples TRBV19 to TRBJ2-1, with D maybe TRBD2 (6 bases). Germline V gene lookup returns CDR1 LNHDA and CDR2 SQIVND (reference sequence). Trimming took 1 base from V and 2 from J, leaving 12 bases between them. This CDR3 has 16 amino acids. The CDR3 coding sequence is TGTGCCAGTAGTATAGGGGCCGGGGGTGCCTACAATGAGCAGTTCTTC. It codes for CASSIGAGGAYNEQFF.

This sequence joins TRBV29-1 and TRBJ1-1, with 7 bases aligning to TRBD1. The length of the CDR3 is 14 residues. With 7 bases clipped from V and 5 bases from J, the junction kept 13 bases outside the gene matches. CDR1 and CDR2 (germline): SQVTM, ANQGSEA. CDR3 region: CSGQGTQGSTEAFF. For the CDR3, the DNA is TGCAGCGGCCAAGGGACACAGGGGAGTACTGAAGCTTTCTTT. The entire variable domain, with the rest obtained from reference TRBV29-1 and TRBJ1-1, is as follows: SAVISQKPSRDICQRGTSLTIQCQVDSQVTMMFWYRQQPGQSLTLIATANQGSEATYESGFVIDKFPISRPNLTFSTLTVSNMSPEDSSIYLCSGQGTQGSTEAFFGQGTRLTVV.

V is TRBV6-5 and J is TRBJ2-3; 8 bases map to TRBD2. V lost 5 bases and J lost 0; bases outside the gene matches: 4. This CDR3 comprises 15 residues. Germline V CDR1 and CDR2: MNHEY, SVGAGI. CDR3 loop: CASSLPGGSTDTQYF. The CDR3 DNA sequence: TGTGCCAGCAGTCTACCGGGGGGGAGCACAGATACGCAGTATTTT.

This clone came up a few times. The V and J genes are TRBV30 and TRBJ2-7, with 8 bases aligning to TRBD1. The CDR3 is 14 amino acids. Germline lookup yields CDR1 GTSNPN and CDR2 SVGIG (reference sequence). V dropped 3 bases and J dropped 4; count of bases not matched to a gene: 8. CDR3 DNA sequence: TGTGCCTGGAGGGCCGGGACAGGATTTTACGAGCAGTACTTC. Protein sequence: CAWRAGTGFYEQYF.

The gene calls are TRBV5-1 and TRBJ2-7; 10 bases are a match to TRBD1. The V gene's germline CDR1 is SGHRS and CDR2 YFSETQ. The ends lost 4 bases at V and 6 bases at J; junction bases unmatched: 7. CDR3 length: 14 amino acids. The CDR3 DNA reads as TGCGCCAGCAGCAGGGGGACAGGGGAGGGCGAGCAGTACTTC. Protein product: CASSRGTGEGEQYF.

The chain links TRBV28 to TRBJ2-7; D is undetermined. V lost 5 bases and J lost 1, with 18 bases in between. The CDR3 is made up of 16 amino acids. CDR1 and CDR2 from the germline V gene are MDHEN and SYDVKM. The CDR3 is CASSPPPRDGSYEQYF. The CDR3 DNA sequence: TGTGCCAGCAGTCCTCCTCCTAGAGATGGGTCCTACGAGCAGTACTTC.

This clone has a handful of counts. The gene calls are TRBV20-1 and TRBJ2-7; TRBD2 matches 8 bases. Trimming cost V 3 bases and J 6 bases; bases outside gene matches: 7. The length of the CDR3 is 13 residues. Germline loops: CDR1 DFQATT, CDR2 SNEGSKA (reference sequence). CDR3 sequence: CSASGSGASEQYF. The CDR3 DNA reads TGCAGTGCTAGTGGTAGCGGGGCCTCCGAGCAGTACTTC.

The rearrangement links TRBV25-1 to TRBJ2-7, with 8 bases matching TRBD1. CDR3 length: 11 amino acids. V lost 3 bases to trimming and J lost 12 bases; unmatched junction nucleotides: 4. CDR1 is MGHDK and CDR2 is SYGVNS in the germline V gene. This CDR3 reads CASSEGGQAYF. Written as DNA, the CDR3 is TGTGCCAGCAGTGAGGGGGGACAGGCGTACTTC.

This chain connects TRBV5-1 to TRBJ2-2, with D perhaps matching TRBD1 (5 bases). Germline V CDR1 and CDR2: SGHRS, YFSETQ. This CDR3 has 14 amino acids. The V gene lost 4 bases and the J gene lost 6 bases, with 13 bases spanning the gap. This CDR3 is CASSPRAGAGELFF. DNA for the CDR3: TGCGCCAGCAGCCCCAGGGCTGGGGCCGGGGAGCTGTTTTTT.

The J gene is TRBJ2-1, the V gene TRBV7-3, with 8 bases fitting TRBD2. Per the germline V gene, CDR1 is SGHTA and CDR2 is FQGTGA. The V gene end was trimmed by 5 bases and the J gene end by 7 bases; junction bases not matched to a gene: 10. The CDR3 loop spans 15 amino acids. The CDR3 DNA follows: TGTGCCAGCAGCCCCTGGAGCGGGAGTAGTAATGAGCAGTTCTTC. Translation gives CASSPWSGSSNEQFF.

The chain joins TRBV6-1 to TRBJ2-1, with a weak D call TRBD2 (6 bases). The CDR3 has 12 residues. Germline V gene data show CDR1 as MNHNS and CDR2 as SASEGT. The V and J ends lost 2 bases and 7 bases respectively, with 6 bases between them. As DNA, the CDR3 is TGTGCCAGCAGTGAACGGGGGAATGAGCAGTTCTTC. It specifies CASSERGNEQFF.